This T cell receptor (beta chain) was recovered during a study of control samples from healthy donors and cancer patients. The V gene's germline CDR1 is LGHDT and CDR2 YNNKEL (reference sequence). Trimming pared 0 bases from V and 3 bases from J, leaving 12 bases between. CDR3 length equals 16 residues. TCRdb keeps only in-frame clones here, not all; method: immunoSEQ multiplex PCR. The table has 100,000 to 120,000 clones, roughly 85% seen once. Sample: blood. The chain joins TRBV3-1 (or the pseudogene TRBV3-2) to TRBJ1-5; no firm D call. The sequence was collected from a woman between 45 and 60 years old in good health. CDR3 bases: TGTGCCAGCAGCCAAGACTTAGCCCGACCCAATCAGCCCCAGCATTTT. Translation gives CASSQDLARPNQPQHF.